This T cell receptor (beta chain) comes out of a study of monozygotic twins with inflammatory bowel disease. This CDR3 spans 13 amino acids. CDR1 and CDR2 (germline): DFQATT, SNEGSKA (reference sequence). TCRdb reanalyzed the 5' RACE reads and collapses them to one entry per CDR3 protein, without DNA. The repertoire table contains about 330,000 distinct CDR3 sequences. The clonotype originates from a human donor with ulcerative colitis or Crohn's disease, or a healthy co-twin of an affected twin (not recorded which). The rearrangement joins TRBV20-1 to TRBJ1-5. Sequencing was done on a sample of blood. CDR3 protein: CSATDREGQPQHF.